Listed below are T cell receptor beta chains from one sample, sequenced in a study of ipilimumab plus nivolumab after autologous stem cell transplantation. Libraries were prepared by immunoSEQ multiplex PCR; TCRdb keeps only in-frame clonotypes and omits some of them. The sample records 77,000 or so clones, 83% being singletons. Sequenced here: PBMCs, sampled in a trial of ipilimumab plus nivolumab as post-transplant consolidation. The receptors here all came from a male donor with diffuse large B-cell lymphoma. The CDR3 runs from the conserved cysteine through the conserved F or W. D genes are given only for firm matches. Rows may omit the clone size; those that give it use once, few, many or a size class.

J | D | size | V | CDR3 | DNA
TRBJ2-7 | TRBD2 | . | TRBV2 | CAILRADIKRGELREQYF | TGTGCCATTCTGCGGGCAGACATAAAGCGGGGAGAACTTAGGGAGCAGTACTTC
TRBJ2-2 | . | . | TRBV7-8 | CASSLYGGEGAHYTGELFF | TGTGCCAGCAGCTTATACGGAGGGGAAGGGGCTCACTACACCGGGGAGCTGTTTTTT
TRBJ2-5 | TRBD2 | . | TRBV19 | CASVAGGQGETQYF | TGTGCCAGTGTAGCGGGGGGGCAGGGAGAGACCCAGTACTTC
TRBJ2-3 | . | . | TRBV7-6 | CASSPSVGSDTQYF | TGTGCCAGCAGCCCCTCGGTCGGCTCAGATACGCAGTATTTT
TRBJ2-7 | TRBD1 | . | TRBV11-2 | CASSFSPTGVLSYEQYF | TGTGCCAGCAGCTTTTCCCCGACAGGGGTCCTCTCCTACGAGCAGTACTTC
TRBJ1-6 | TRBD1 | . | TRBV5-4 | CASSIIGTGSPLHF | TGTGCCAGCAGCATCATAGGGACAGGGTCACCCCTCCACTTT
TRBJ1-3 | TRBD1 | . | TRBV11-2 | CASSLWTGVGNTIYF | TGTGCCAGCAGCTTGTGGACAGGGGTGGGAAACACCATATATTTT
TRBJ2-2 | TRBD2 | . | TRBV5-1 | CASSLSAGGNTGELFF | TGCGCCAGCAGCTTGTCGGCGGGGGGCAACACCGGGGAGCTGTTTTTT
TRBJ1-1 | . | once | TRBV5-1 | CASSRKPGTGDTEAFF | TGCGCCAGCAGCAGGAAACCGGGAACGGGAGACACTGAAGCTTTCTTT
TRBJ1-1 | . | few | TRBV21-1 | CASRYRGRGEAFF | TGTGCCAGCAGATACAGGGGTCGGGGTGAAGCTTTCTTT
TRBJ1-2 | . | . | TRBV7-9 | CASSVGAANYGYTF | TGTGCGAGTTCCGTCGGAGCAGCTAACTATGGCTACACCTTC
TRBJ2-7 | . | . | TRBV5-1 | CASSLWQGSSYEQYF | TGCGCCAGCAGCTTGTGGCAGGGTAGCTCCTACGAGCAGTACTTC
TRBJ1-3 | . | . | TRBV18 | CASSPRQILQLSGNTIYF | TGTGCCAGCTCACCTCGACAAATTCTACAACTCTCTGGAAACACCATATATTTT
TRBJ2-5 | . | . | TRBV15 | CATSGRGREQYF | TGTGCCACCAGCGGCAGGGGTCGGGAGCAGTACTTC
TRBJ2-3 | . | . | TRBV11-3 | CASSSTGRDTQYF | TGTGCCAGCAGCTCAACAGGGCGAGATACGCAGTATTTT
TRBJ1-1 | TRBD1 | . | TRBV2 | CASRRQGRMTEAFF | TGTGCCAGCAGACGACAGGGTCGGATGACTGAAGCTTTCTTT
TRBJ2-7 | . | . | TRBV5-1 | CASSLEQGGYEQYF | TGCGCCAGCAGCCTGGAGCAGGGTGGCTACGAGCAGTACTTC
TRBJ1-2 | . | . | TRBV6-5 | CASSYSRRTIGYGYTF | TGTGCCAGCAGTTACTCAAGGAGGACAATTGGCTATGGCTACACCTTC
TRBJ2-1 | TRBD1 | . | TRBV4-1 | CASSQAPSGTGEGNEQFF | TGCGCCAGCAGCCAAGCCCCGTCCGGGACAGGGGAAGGCAATGAGCAGTTCTTC
TRBJ1-2 | TRBD1 | . | TRBV7-9 | CASSQQGGNYGYTF | TGTGCCAGCAGCCAACAGGGGGGTAACTATGGCTACACCTTC
TRBJ2-7 | . | . | TRBV6-1 | CASTRFGEQYF | TGTGCCAGCACTCGTTTCGGCGAGCAGTACTTC
TRBJ1-2 | . | . | TRBV10-2 | CASSETNRAQGGYTF | TGCGCCAGCAGTGAGACTAACCGGGCCCAGGGTGGGTACACCTTC
TRBJ2-2 | . | . | TRBV21-1 | CASSKVGRDRENPRNTGELFF | TGTGCCAGCAGCAAAGTAGGCCGGGACAGGGAAAACCCACGGAACACCGGGGAGCTGTTTTTT
TRBJ1-4 | . | . | TRBV5-1 | CASSFSGATTNEKLFF | TGCGCCAGCAGCTTTTCCGGTGCGACAACTAATGAAAAACTGTTTTTT
TRBJ2-3 | TRBD1 | . | TRBV9 | CASSKGQGATDTQYF | TGTGCCAGCAGTAAGGGGCAGGGGGCAACAGATACGCAGTATTTT
TRBJ1-1 | . | . | TRBV13 | CASSPVGRAEAFF | TGTGCCAGCAGCCCCGTAGGGCGCGCTGAAGCTTTCTTT
TRBJ2-3 | TRBD1 | . | TRBV5-1 | CASSRDRGTDTQYF | TGCGCCAGCAGCAGGGACAGGGGTACAGATACGCAGTATTTT
TRBJ1-6 | . | . | TRBV9 | CASSVGAGDNSPLHF | TGTGCCAGCAGCGTAGGGGCAGGCGATAATTCACCCCTCCACTTT
TRBJ2-5 | TRBD1 | . | TRBV7-9 | CASSRDRSSETQYF | TGTGCCAGCAGCCGGGACAGGTCTTCGGAGACCCAGTACTTC
TRBJ2-2 | TRBD2 | . | TRBV9 | CASSLPQRGNTGELFF | TGTGCCAGCAGCCTCCCCCAGCGGGGGAACACCGGGGAGCTGTTTTTT
TRBJ2-1 | TRBD2 | once | TRBV18 | CASSPPTSGATNNEQFF | TGTGCCAGCTCACCACCTACTAGCGGGGCGACAAACAATGAGCAGTTCTTC
TRBJ2-7 | . | . | TRBV5-6 | CASSLQGRGQYF | TGTGCCAGCAGCTTACAGGGAAGGGGGCAGTACTTC
TRBJ2-5 | . | . | TRBV2 | CASSLQGRETQYF | TGTGCCAGCAGTTTACAGGGAAGAGAGACCCAGTACTTC
TRBJ2-1 | TRBD2 | . | TRBV10-3 | CAITGRGDAPYNEQFF | TGTGCCATCACCGGGCGGGGGGACGCTCCTTACAATGAGCAGTTCTTC
TRBJ1-3 | . | . | TRBV6-1 | CASSTDGNTIYF | TGTGCCAGCAGCACGGACGGAAACACCATATATTTT
TRBJ1-1 | . | . | TRBV21-1 | CASSKVPGAFVTEAFF | TGTGCCAGCAGCAAAGTCCCGGGGGCGTTCGTCACTGAAGCTTTCTTT
TRBJ1-2 | . | . | TRBV6-1 | CASSVGNYGYTF | TGTGCCAGCAGCGTCGGGAACTATGGCTACACCTTC
TRBJ1-1 | . | . | TRBV6-5 | CASSYSGRHHTEAFF | TGTGCCAGCAGTTACTCGGGACGCCATCACACTGAAGCTTTCTTT
TRBJ1-6 | . | once | TRBV5-1 | CASSFGPDRNYNSPLHF | TGCGCCAGCAGCTTCGGGCCCGATCGCAACTATAATTCACCCCTCCACTTT
TRBJ1-2 | . | . | TRBV5-1 | CASSLSRNAYGYTF | TGCGCCAGCAGCTTGAGTCGGAACGCCTATGGCTACACCTTC
TRBJ2-1 | TRBD2 | . | TRBV2 | CASSVGGGDNEQFF | TGTGCCAGCAGTGTTGGCGGGGGAGACAATGAGCAGTTCTTC
TRBJ1-5 | . | few | TRBV2 | CASSESGYSNQPQHF | TGTGCCAGCAGTGAGTCGGGGTATAGCAATCAGCCCCAGCATTTT
TRBJ2-3 | . | . | TRBV15 | CATSRLADTQYF | TGTGCCACCAGCAGACTAGCAGATACGCAGTATTTT